What follows are 32 T cell receptor beta chains derived from one specimen sequenced in a study of beta chain features in type 1 diabetes. Expressed TCRB transcripts got sequenced, as all isolated RNA was reverse transcribed. Data came from immunoSEQ multiplex PCR; TCRdb stores just in-frame clones and leaves some out. The sample consists of around 430,000 clones, about 32% of them appearing once. Specimen: naive CD4+ T cells from blood. The receptors here all came from a man between 18 and 35 years old in good health.

This clone was detected only a few times. The chain carries TRBV28 and TRBJ2-7, with a weak D call TRBD2 (5 bases). V shed 7 bases and J shed 3 bases, with 10 bases lying between them. The CDR3 spans 12 residues. CDR1 MDHEN and CDR2 SYDVKM come from the germline V gene. The CDR3 coding sequence is TGTGCCAGCACTTCAAGCGGCTACGAGCAGTACTTC. It specifies CASTSSGYEQYF.

In its sample, this clone was seen a few times. The chain recombines TRBV30 with TRBJ1-1; 7 nucleotides align to TRBD1. The ends lost 2 bases at V and 0 bases at J; junction bases unmatched: 3. This CDR3 spans 14 amino acids. Per germline, CDR1 GTSNPN and CDR2 SVGIG (reference sequence). The CDR3 DNA reads TGTGCCTGGAGTCTAGGGACAGTGAACACTGAAGCTTTCTTT. This codes for CAWSLGTVNTEAFF.

This clone was counted only a few times. The CDR3 sequence: CASRGTAGDTQYF. The CDR3 coding sequence is TGTGCCAGCAGGGGGACTGCTGGAGATACGCAGTATTTT. The rearrangement uses TRBV7-2 and TRBJ2-3, with D possibly TRBD2 on 6 matching bases. CDR3 length equals 13 residues. The V end lost 6 bases, the J end lost 5 bases, and 12 bases lay between the germline ends. Germline CDR1 and CDR2: SGHTA and FQGNSA.

The rearrangement uses TRBV19 and TRBJ2-1, with D uncertain. V was cut by 2 bases and J by 10 bases, with 15 bases left in between. Germline V gives CDR1 LNHDA, CDR2 SQIVND (reference sequence). The CDR3 spans 14 residues. The CDR3 spells CASSISLGAGEQFF. As DNA, the CDR3 is TGTGCCAGTAGTATAAGTTTAGGAGCAGGAGAGCAGTTCTTC.

The chain recombines TRBV7-2 with TRBJ2-1; D is perhaps TRBD2 (5 bases). The V end lost 7 bases, the J end lost 10 bases, and 23 bases lay between the germline ends. CDR3 length equals 15 residues. Germline loops: CDR1 SGHTA, CDR2 FQGNSA. The CDR3: CASTDRAATPLEQFF. CDR3 in DNA: TGTGCCAGCACCGACCGAGCGGCCACCCCTCTAGAGCAGTTCTTC.

This clone has only a few counts. The V gene is TRBV30, the J gene TRBJ2-7; D is ambiguous. The V end was cut by 5 bases, the J end by 5 bases, with 13 bases between. The germline V gene encodes CDR1 GTSNPN and CDR2 SVGIG (reference sequence). The CDR3 sequence is 12 residues long. CDR3 nucleotides: TGTGCCTGGGTATCACCAGGAGACGAGCAGTACTTC. Protein product: CAWVSPGDEQYF.

V is TRBV29-1 and J is TRBJ1-1; D gene ambiguous. The V end was cut by 3 bases, the J end by 1 base, with 6 bases between. CDR3 length equals 12 residues. CDR1 is SQVTM, CDR2 ANQGSEA, per germline. The CDR3 coding sequence is TGCAGCGTTGACCCCTGGAACACTGAAGCTTTCTTT. It is translated as CSVDPWNTEAFF.

This clone was counted a few times. The chain employs TRBV29-1 and TRBJ1-2, with D tentatively TRBD1 (5 bases). V was clipped by 2 bases and J by 6 bases, with 13 bases between them. The CDR3 extends over 13 amino acids. Germline-derived CDR1 and CDR2 are SQVTM and ANQGSEA. The CDR3 sequence: CSVEWGLSNGYTF. The DNA for the CDR3 is TGCAGCGTTGAATGGGGACTGAGCAATGGCTACACCTTC.

The chain joins TRBV27 to TRBJ2-7, with no clear D. CDR1 is MNHEY and CDR2 is SMNVEV in the germline V gene (reference sequence). CDR3 length: 16 residues. V lost 3 bases and J 0 bases, leaving 15 bases between the germline ends. In nucleotides, the CDR3 is TGTGCCAGCAGTTTGGCCGCAGATATCCCCTCCTACGAGCAGTACTTC. It encodes CASSLAADIPSYEQYF.

V is TRBV4-3 and J is TRBJ2-7; 8 nucleotides match TRBD2. This CDR3 spans 14 amino acids. Looked up from germline, CDR1 is LGHNA and CDR2 is YSLEER. Losses at the gene ends were 2 bases for V and 3 bases for J; bases not matched to a gene: 3. This CDR3 reads CASSQRTSYYEQYF. The CDR3 DNA is TGCGCCAGCAGCCAAAGGACTAGCTACTACGAGCAGTACTTC.

The chain is built from TRBV30 and TRBJ2-2, with TRBD2 identical over 9 bases. Germline lookup yields CDR1 GTSNPN and CDR2 SVGIG (reference sequence). This CDR3 region has 17 residues. The junction had 11 bases not matched to a gene; V was cut back by 2 bases and J by 4 bases. The CDR3 bases are TGTGCCTGGAGTCTGTCTAGCGGGATAAGGGGCACCGGGGAGCTGTTTTTT. This translates into CAWSLSSGIRGTGELFF.

This chain joins TRBV5-4 and TRBJ2-3; possibly TRBD2 for D (5 bases). The CDR3 length is 14 residues. V lost 0 bases, J lost 1 base, and 6 bases lay in between. Germline assignment: CDR1 SGHNT and CDR2 YYREEE (reference sequence). The CDR3 sequence is CASSLDSGTDTQYF. CDR3 nucleotides: TGTGCCAGCAGCTTGGATAGCGGCACAGATACGCAGTATTTT.

The gene calls are TRBV5-4 and TRBJ2-1; no clear D. Germline values: CDR1 SGHNT, CDR2 YYREEE (reference sequence). There are 14 residues in the CDR3. V dropped 4 bases and J dropped 6 bases, with 14 bases sitting between them. CDR3 DNA sequence: TGTGCCAGCAGCCCCCTTACTACGGTCAATGAGCAGTTCTTC. It specifies CASSPLTTVNEQFF.

This clone was observed once. V and J are TRBV9 and TRBJ2-7; tentatively, D is TRBD2 (6 bases). CDR3 size: 15 residues. The V end was cut by 0 bases, the J end by 4 bases, with 14 bases between. The germline gives CDR1 SGDLS, CDR2 YYNGEE. The CDR3 region has the DNA TGTGCCAGCAGCGTAGGAGTAGCGGAGTGGTACGAGCAGTACTTC. This encodes CASSVGVAEWYEQYF. Full variable domain (remainder filled in from reference TRBV9 and TRBJ2-7): DSGVTQTPKHLITATGQRVTLRCSPRSGDLSVYWYQQSLDQGLQFLIQYYNGEERAKGNILERFSAQQFPDLHSELNLSSLELGDSALYFCASSVGVAEWYEQYFGPGTRLTVT.

V usage is TRBV19 and J usage is TRBJ2-6; D not resolved. CDR3 length: 14 residues. V lost 9 bases, J lost 1 base, and 10 bases lay in between. Germline values: CDR1 LNHDA, CDR2 SQIVND (reference sequence). CDR3 loop: CASRGESGANVLTF. For the CDR3, the DNA is TGTGCCAGCCGCGGAGAATCTGGGGCCAACGTCCTGACTTTC.

The CDR3 reads CASSAFYLRDRAYEQYF. CDR3 DNA: TGTGCCAGCAGCGCCTTCTACCTACGGGACAGGGCGTACGAGCAGTACTTC. V and J are TRBV7-9 and TRBJ2-7, with 9 positions matching TRBD1. Trimming cost V 5 bases and J 4 bases; bases outside gene matches: 15. The CDR3 totals 17 residues. Per the germline V gene, CDR1 is SEHNR and CDR2 is FQNEAQ (reference sequence).

This clone was counted a few times. The chain combines TRBV25-1 with TRBJ2-1, with TRBD2 matching over 13 bases. J was trimmed by 4 bases and V by 4 bases; bases with no gene match: 1. In germline, CDR1 is MGHDK, CDR2 SYGVNS. The CDR3 sequence is 15 residues long. CDR3 sequence: CASSAGLAGYNEQFF. In nucleotides, the CDR3 is TGTGCCAGCAGTGCGGGACTAGCGGGATACAATGAGCAGTTCTTC.

The gene calls are TRBV9 and TRBJ2-5, with 7 bases lining up with TRBD1. This CDR3 has 13 residues. V lost 4 bases to trimming and J lost 4 bases; unmatched junction nucleotides: 4. Germline CDR1 and CDR2: SGDLS and YYNGEE. CDR3 loop: CASSLGQRETQYF. CDR3 nucleotide sequence: TGTGCCAGCAGCCTGGGACAGCGAGAGACCCAGTACTTC.

This clone was seen more than once but under ten times. DNA for the CDR3: TGTGCCAGCTCACCATTACCCCGGGGCTCCTACGAGCAGTACTTC. It is translated as CASSPLPRGSYEQYF. The chain employs TRBV18 and TRBJ2-7; maybe TRBD2 (5 bases). The germline V and J ends were trimmed by 2 bases and 0 bases, with 11 bases remaining between them. The CDR3 is 15 residues long. Germline V CDR1 and CDR2: KGHSH, LQKENI.

This clone has only a few counts. The chain uses TRBV30 and TRBJ2-5; 9 bases fit TRBD1. With V trimmed by 6 bases and J by 5 bases, 10 bases remained unmatched. Germline CDR1 and CDR2: GTSNPN and SVGIG (reference sequence). This CDR3 has 14 amino acids. CDR3 sequence (DNA): TGTGCCTGCCCCGGGACAGGGAGCCGGGAGACCCAGTACTTC. Translated, it gives CACPGTGSRETQYF.

A word on this clone: Other DNA sequences in this specimen translate into the identical CDR3. The genes are TRBV30 and TRBJ1-3, with a tentative D call TRBD1 (5 bases). Germline-derived CDR1 and CDR2 are GTSNPN and SVGIG (reference sequence). Trimming left V 2 bases short and J 3 bases short, with 11 bases between. The CDR3 has 14 residues. The CDR3 coding sequence is TGTGCCTGGAGTCAGGGAAGCAGTGGAAACACCATATATTTT. Protein product: CAWSQGSSGNTIYF.

The chain is built from TRBV2 and TRBJ2-1, with TRBD1 matching 8 bases. Per germline, CDR1 SNHLY and CDR2 FYNNEI. V gave up 6 bases and J gave up 3 bases; unmatched junction bases: 10. This CDR3 has 16 amino acids. DNA for the CDR3: TGTGCCAGCAGGGACAGACAGGGGACTTACTACAATGAGCAGTTCTTC. Translation: CASRDRQGTYYNEQFF.

The chain joins TRBV4-2 to TRBJ2-1; 7 bases are shared with TRBD2. V gave up 1 base and J gave up 4 bases; unmatched junction bases: 4. Germline values: CDR1 LGHNA, CDR2 YNFKEQ. The CDR3 sequence is 15 residues long. The CDR3 bases are TGTGCCAGCAGCCAAGGACTAGCAGATTACAATGAGCAGTTCTTC. Amino acids: CASSQGLADYNEQFF.

This clone occurred a few times. The chain combines TRBV30 with TRBJ2-7; TRBD2 might be the D (6 bases). Trimming took 0 bases from V and 3 from J, leaving 9 bases between them. Per the germline V gene, CDR1 is GTSNPN and CDR2 is SVGIG (reference sequence). The CDR3 is made up of 13 amino acids. The DNA of the CDR3 is TGTGCCTGGAGTGTGGGGGGATACTACGAGCAGTACTTC. Its translation is CAWSVGGYYEQYF.

Comments on this clone: The junction departs from germline at one end; a sequencing error may be responsible. The V gene is TRBV29-1, the J gene TRBJ2-1, with unresolved D. This CDR3 region has 13 residues. Germline V CDR1 and CDR2: SQVTM, ANQGSEA. CDR3 bases: TGCAGCGTTGTACTCCCATCCAACAATGAGCAGCTCTTC. Translating it yields CSVVLPSNNEQLF.

This clone appeared a few times. The V gene is TRBV7-2, the J gene TRBJ2-3; no reliable D call. This CDR3 contains 12 residues. CDR1 is SGHTA and CDR2 is FQGNSA in the germline V gene. Between the trimmed V and J ends, which lost 4 bases and 9 bases, there was a span of 11 bases. The CDR3: CASSSGEATQYF. The CDR3 DNA sequence: TGTGCCAGCAGCTCAGGCGAGGCGACGCAGTATTTT. Combining the CDR3 with reference TRBV7-2 and TRBJ2-3 gives the whole variable domain GAGVSQSPSNKVTEKGKDVELRCDPISGHTALYWYRQSLGQGLEFLIYFQGNSAPDKSGLPSDRFSAERTGGSVSTLTIQRTQQEDSAVYLCASSSGEATQYFGPGTRLTVL.

This rearrangement joins TRBV7-2 to TRBJ1-1, with a weak D call TRBD1 (5 bases). The CDR3 covers 13 residues. V was pared by 5 bases and J by 4 bases, with 11 bases between. Germline V gives CDR1 SGHTA, CDR2 FQGNSA. The CDR3 spells CASSPLRGTEAFF. The CDR3 region has the DNA TGTGCCAGCAGCCCCTTAAGGGGCACTGAAGCTTTCTTT.

This clone was recorded a few times. The rearrangement links TRBV29-1 to TRBJ2-1; D gene ambiguous. Germline-derived CDR1 and CDR2 are SQVTM and ANQGSEA. V shed 4 bases and J shed 4 bases, with 11 bases lying between them. The CDR3 is made up of 13 amino acids. In DNA form, the CDR3 reads TGCAGCGTTGTCCGGCCAGAATACAATGAGCAGTTCTTC. This gives the protein CSVVRPEYNEQFF.

This chain connects TRBV27 to TRBJ2-3; 7 nucleotides match TRBD1. The CDR3 runs 14 residues. From germline, CDR1 is MNHEY and CDR2 SMNVEV (reference sequence). After removal of 4 bases from V and 2 bases from J, the junction contained 3 bases not matched to a gene. The CDR3 DNA reads as TGTGCCAGCAGTTCGGGACAGACCACAGATACGCAGTATTTT. Translation: CASSSGQTTDTQYF.

The rearrangement joins TRBV28 to TRBJ1-2; D is ambiguous. CDR3 length equals 12 residues. Trimming pared 7 bases from V and 8 bases from J, leaving 14 bases between. The germline V gene has CDR1 MDHEN and CDR2 SYDVKM. The CDR3 sequence: CASTPRGIGYTF. CDR3 nucleotides: TGTGCCAGCACTCCCAGAGGGATAGGCTACACCTTC.

CDR3 in DNA: TGTGCCTGGAGTGCCCAAACTTCACTGTTTTTT. This sequence encodes CAWSAQTSLFF. The chain links TRBV30 to TRBJ1-4; D unresolved. This CDR3 comprises 11 residues. Germline CDR1 GTSNPN, CDR2 SVGIG (reference sequence). V lost 1 base to trimming and J lost 13 bases, with 10 bases between them.

Turning to this clone: The sample holds other DNA sequences that translate to the same CDR3. CDR3 sequence: CASRAGTSSYNEQFF. The CDR3, as DNA: TGTGCCAGCAGGGCCGGGACGAGCTCCTACAATGAGCAGTTCTTC. V gene TRBV2 combines with J gene TRBJ2-1; D could derive from TRBD1 or TRBD2 (5 bases each). The CDR3 is made up of 15 amino acids. Germline CDR1 and CDR2: SNHLY and FYNNEI. Trimming removed 6 bases at V and 0 bases at J, with 12 bases between.